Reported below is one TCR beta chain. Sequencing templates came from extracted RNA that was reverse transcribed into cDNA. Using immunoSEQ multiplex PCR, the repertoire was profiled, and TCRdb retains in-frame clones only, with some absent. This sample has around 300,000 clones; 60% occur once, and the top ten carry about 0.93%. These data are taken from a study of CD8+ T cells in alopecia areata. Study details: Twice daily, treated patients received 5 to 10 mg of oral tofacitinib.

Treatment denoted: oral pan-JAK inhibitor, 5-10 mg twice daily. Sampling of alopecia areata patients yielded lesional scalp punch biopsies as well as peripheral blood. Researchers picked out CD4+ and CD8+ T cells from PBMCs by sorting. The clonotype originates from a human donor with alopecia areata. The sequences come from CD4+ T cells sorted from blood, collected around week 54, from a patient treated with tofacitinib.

The CDR3 DNA reads TGTGCCAGCAGCGCTCCTAATTCACCCCTCCACTTT. This encodes CASSAPNSPLHF. This chain connects TRBV7-2 to TRBJ1-6; D not resolved. Germline V CDR1 and CDR2: SGHTA, FQGNSA. The germline V and J ends were trimmed by 5 bases and 6 bases, with 5 bases remaining between them. The CDR3 runs to 12 residues.